This TCR beta chain stems from a study of technical replicates of blood from several donors. The CDR3 contains 16 residues. Trimming shortened V by 4 bases and J by 2 bases, and 14 bases separated the two germline ends. Per the germline V gene, CDR1 is MNHEY and CDR2 is SMNVEV (reference sequence). Data came from immunoSEQ multiplex PCR; TCRdb stores just in-frame clones and leaves some out. The sample holds about 82,000 clones, just over 95% seen once. The sequencing input was T cells isolated from PBMCs. This TCR derives from a human donor in good health. J is TRBJ2-2 and V is TRBV27, with D possibly being TRBD2 (6 bases). The DNA of the CDR3 is TGTGCCAGCAGTTCTGACGGGACTGCCAACACCGGGGAGCTGTTTTTT. This encodes CASSSDGTANTGELFF.